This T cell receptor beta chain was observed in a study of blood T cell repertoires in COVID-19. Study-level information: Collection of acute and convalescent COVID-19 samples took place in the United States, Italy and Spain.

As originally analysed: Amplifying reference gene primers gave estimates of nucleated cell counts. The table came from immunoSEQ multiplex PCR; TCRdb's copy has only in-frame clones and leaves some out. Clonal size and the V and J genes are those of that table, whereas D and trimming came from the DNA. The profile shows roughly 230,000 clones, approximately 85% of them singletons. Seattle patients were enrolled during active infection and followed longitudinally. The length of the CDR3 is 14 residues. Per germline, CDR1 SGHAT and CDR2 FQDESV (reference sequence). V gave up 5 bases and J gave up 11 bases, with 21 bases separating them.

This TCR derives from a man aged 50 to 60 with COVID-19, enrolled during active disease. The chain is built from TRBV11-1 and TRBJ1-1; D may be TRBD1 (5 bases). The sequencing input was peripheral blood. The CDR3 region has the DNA TGTGCCAGCAGCCACCGACGCCGGGGGGAGGACGCTTTCTTT. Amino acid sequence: CASSHRRRGEDAFF.